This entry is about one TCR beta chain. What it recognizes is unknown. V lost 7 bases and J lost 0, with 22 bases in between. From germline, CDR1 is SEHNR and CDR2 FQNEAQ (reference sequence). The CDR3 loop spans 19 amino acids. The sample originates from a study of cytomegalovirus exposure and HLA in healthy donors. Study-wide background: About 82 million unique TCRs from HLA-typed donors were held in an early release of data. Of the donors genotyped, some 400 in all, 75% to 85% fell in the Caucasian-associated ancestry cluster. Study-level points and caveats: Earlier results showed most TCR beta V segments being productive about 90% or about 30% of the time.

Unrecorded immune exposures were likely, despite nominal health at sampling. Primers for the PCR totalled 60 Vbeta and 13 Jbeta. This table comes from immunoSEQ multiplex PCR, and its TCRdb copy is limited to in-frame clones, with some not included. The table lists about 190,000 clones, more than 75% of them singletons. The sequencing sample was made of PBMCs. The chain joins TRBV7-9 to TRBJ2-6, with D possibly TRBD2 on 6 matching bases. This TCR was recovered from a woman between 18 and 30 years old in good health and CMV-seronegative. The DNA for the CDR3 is TGTGCCAGCATCGTATTTCGGGCTAGCGACTTCTCTGGGGCCAACGTCCTGACTTTC. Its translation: CASIVFRASDFSGANVLTF.